Below are 20 T cell receptor beta chains sequenced from a single sample in a study of breast tumors, draining lymph nodes, adjacent tissues. The lymph nodes were axillary draining lymph nodes from breast cancer patients. TCRdb redid the calling of the multiplex PCR reads with MiXCR, one entry per CDR3 protein. The table has fewer than 150,000 distinct CDR3 sequences, 21% seen once. Sequences were obtained from axillary lymph node tissue. The source of these receptors is a female donor with breast cancer. Some clones in this sample may be carry-over from other donors' samples.

This clonotype was counted at least ten times. The chain has TRBV19 and TRBJ1-2, with D hard to call. CDR1 is LNHDA and CDR2 is SQIVND in the germline V gene (reference sequence). This CDR3 has 16 residues. Trimming stripped 5 bases from V and 1 base from J, with 17 bases between. DNA for the CDR3: TGTGCCAGTAGTCGGGCCCCAACGGGTCTTAACTATGGCTACACCTTC. Protein product: CASSRAPTGLNYGYTF.

In its sample, this clonotype was seen many times. This CDR3 reads CATTKSGTPNTGELFF. The CDR3 DNA is TGTGCCACCACAAAATCCGGGACACCGAACACCGGGGAGCTGTTTTTT. The chain employs TRBV6-1 and TRBJ2-2; tentatively, D is TRBD1 (6 bases). The germline V gene has CDR1 MNHNS and CDR2 SASEGT. There are 16 residues in the CDR3. Trimming removed 10 bases at V and 0 bases at J, with 18 bases between.

Turning to this clonotype: This may be a read error, as it is one base from a much larger clone. It is likely a read error, because the conserved phenylalanine at the end of the CDR3 is missing. The rearrangement links TRBV5-1 to TRBJ2-1; TRBD2 is a possible D gene (5 bases). V was pared by 2 bases and J by 8 bases, with 17 bases between. The CDR3 covers 15 residues. The germline V gene has CDR1 SGHRS and CDR2 YFSETQ. The DNA of the CDR3 is TGCGCCAGCAGCTTCGGGGTAAGCAATCTCGATGAGCAGTTCTAC. It translates to CASSFGVSNLDEQFY.

V gene TRBV27 combines with J gene TRBJ2-2; D may be TRBD1 (5 bases). The CDR3 is 16 amino acids. CDR1 is MNHEY and CDR2 is SMNVEV in the germline V gene (reference sequence). V lost 1 base and J 3 bases, leaving 12 bases between the germline ends. The CDR3: CASSLYAGLDTGELFF. Written as DNA, the CDR3 is TGTGCCAGCAGTTTATACGCAGGGCTGGACACCGGGGAGCTGTTTTTT.

This clonotype was seen many times. The chain recombines TRBV4-1 with TRBJ2-1, with D possibly being TRBD1 or TRBD2 (5 bases each). Germline V gene lookup returns CDR1 MGHRA and CDR2 YSYEKL. The V end lost 0 bases, the J end lost 5 bases, and 17 bases lay between the germline ends. The CDR3 loop spans 17 amino acids. CDR3 nucleotide sequence: TGCGCCAGCAGCCAAGAAGGGTCCGGGACCTTCCACAATGAGCAGTTCTTC. Translation gives CASSQEGSGTFHNEQFF.

About this clonotype itself: A read error may explain this, as a much larger clone is one base away. A read error is likely, as this CDR3 ends without the conserved phenylalanine or tryptophan. The rearrangement joins TRBV6-6 to TRBJ1-3, with D uncertain. Trimming took off 0 bases at V and 5 bases at J, with 2 bases between the two ends. The CDR3 extends over 12 amino acids. Germline V lookup: CDR1 MNHNY, CDR2 SVGAGI (reference sequence). CDR3 coding DNA: TGTGCCAGCAGTTACTCGAGAAACACCATATATTCT. Translated, it gives CASSYSRNTIYS.

This clonotype was picked up many times. The chain carries TRBV28 and TRBJ2-7; D not resolved. Germline-derived CDR1 and CDR2 are MDHEN and SYDVKM. The CDR3 totals 12 residues. The V end was cut by 4 bases, the J end by 4 bases, with 8 bases between. The CDR3 protein is CASSYAQYEQYF. The DNA for the CDR3 is TGTGCCAGCAGTTACGCGCAATACGAGCAGTACTTC. Complete variable domain (other parts from reference TRBV28 and TRBJ2-7): DVKVTQSSRYLVKRTGEKVFLECVQDMDHENMFWYRQDPGLGLRLIYFSYDVKMKEKGDIPEGYSVSREKKERFSLILESASTNQTSMYLCASSYAQYEQYFGPGTRLTVT.

This clonotype showed up many times. The chain joins TRBV14 to TRBJ2-1; 9 bases align to TRBD2. CDR1 is SGHDN and CDR2 is FVKESK in the germline V gene. CDR3 length: 12 amino acids. After removal of 0 bases from V and 12 bases from J, the junction contained 0 bases not matched to a gene. CDR3 nucleotides: TGTGCCAGCAGCCAAGAGCGGGGGGGGCAGTTCTTC. It specifies CASSQERGGQFF.

This clonotype was seen repeatedly, ten times or more. The rearrangement links TRBV18 to TRBJ2-5, with 11 bases lining up with TRBD2. Germline V CDR1 and CDR2: KGHSH, LQKENI. The CDR3 is 16 residues long. J lost 2 bases, V lost 8 bases, and 10 bases had no gene match. The DNA for the CDR3 is TGTGCCAGCACTCCTTTAGCGGGAGGGCCTCAAGAGACCCAGTACTTC. Translating it yields CASTPLAGGPQETQYF.

This clonotype was found many times. The CDR3 DNA reads TGCAGTGCTACCCCCCCTAGCGGAACGGGACTGATGGGGACGTTCTTC. Its protein product is CSATPPSGTGLMGTFF. J is TRBJ2-1 and V is TRBV20-1; TRBD2 matches 7 bases. Per germline, CDR1 DFQATT and CDR2 SNEGSKA (reference sequence). The CDR3 consists of 16 residues. The ends lost 4 bases at V and 15 bases at J; junction bases unmatched: 24.

This clonotype has at least ten counts. The rearrangement uses TRBV14 and TRBJ2-2, with 9 bases fitting TRBD2. The CDR3 is 13 amino acids. The germline V gene encodes CDR1 SGHDN and CDR2 FVKESK. This chain's CDR3 is CGPAGGRTGELFF. CDR3 sequence (DNA): TGTGGCCCAGCGGGAGGTAGAACCGGGGAGCTGTTTTTT.

In regard to this clonotype: One base away lies a much larger clone, so this may be a sequencing read error. The V gene is TRBV4-1, the J gene TRBJ2-7; D ambiguous. The CDR3 contains 14 residues. Germline CDR1 reads MGHRA; CDR2 reads YSYEKL. The CDR3 here is CASSQVAGSYEQHF. The CDR3 nucleotides are TGCGCCAGCAGCCAAGTCGCAGGTTCCTACGAGCAGCACTTC.

This clonotype was seen at least ten times. The CDR3 here is CASSWTAGGGHEQFF. The DNA for the CDR3 is TGTGCCAGCAGTTGGACAGCGGGAGGTGGCCATGAGCAGTTCTTC. The V call is TRBV27, the J call TRBJ2-1, with 9 bases that match TRBD2. CDR1 and CDR2 from the germline V gene are MNHEY and SMNVEV (reference sequence). This CDR3 has 15 amino acids. V shed 4 bases, J shed 8 bases, and the junction held 9 bases outside the gene matches.

This clonotype was picked up many times. The chain combines TRBV6-6 with TRBJ2-7; the D gene is possibly TRBD1 (6 bases). The V end was cut by 6 bases, the J end by 7 bases, with 25 bases between. From germline, CDR1 is MNHNY and CDR2 SVGAGI (reference sequence). The CDR3 length is 16 residues. The CDR3 coding sequence is TGTGCCAGCAGACACGCTGCAGGAACCCCCCAGGGGGAGCAGTACTTC. Translating gives CASRHAAGTPQGEQYF.

In its sample, this clonotype was seen many times. The gene calls are TRBV20-1 and TRBJ2-7; 7 bases line up with TRBD1. CDR1 is DFQATT and CDR2 is SNEGSKA in the germline V gene (reference sequence). J gave up 6 bases and V 5 bases, and 16 bases lay outside the gene matches. The CDR3 loop spans 15 amino acids. CDR3 amino acids: CSAGESGTALPEQYF. CDR3 nucleotides: TGCAGTGCTGGGGAATCCGGGACAGCCCTCCCCGAGCAGTACTTC.

This clonotype has at least ten counts. The genes are TRBV20-1 and TRBJ2-3; 11 bases line up with TRBD2. CDR3 size: 15 residues. V was pared by 3 bases and J by 1 base, with 3 bases of the junction left unmatched. The germline gives CDR1 DFQATT, CDR2 SNEGSKA (reference sequence). CDR3 in DNA: TGCAGTGCTAGCCCGGGACTAGCGGGCACAGATACGCAGTATTTT. It is translated as CSASPGLAGTDTQYF.

This clonotype was found a few times. The chain carries TRBV5-5 and TRBJ2-2; maybe TRBD1 (6 bases). V was pared by 1 base and J by 1 base, with 11 bases between. The CDR3 covers 16 residues. CDR1 is SGHKS and CDR2 is YYEKEE in the germline V gene (reference sequence). CDR3 sequence reads: CASSLFTGWNTGELFF. The CDR3 DNA sequence: TGTGCCAGCAGCTTGTTCACAGGGTGGAACACCGGGGAGCTGTTTTTT.

The sample holds many counts of this clonotype. The chain recombines TRBV11-1 with TRBJ2-1; D is possibly TRBD1 (6 bases). This CDR3 spans 16 amino acids. Germline assignment: CDR1 SGHAT and CDR2 FQDESV (reference sequence). The germline V and J ends were trimmed by 2 bases and 4 bases, with 15 bases remaining between them. CDR3 bases: TGTGCCAGCAGCTTAAGTCCTTCCCAGGGGTACAATGAGCAGTTCTTC. Translation gives CASSLSPSQGYNEQFF.

With respect to this clonotype: This clone may be a read error of a much larger clone one base away. The V and J genes are TRBV5-1 and TRBJ2-3; D possibly uses TRBD1 or TRBD2 (6 bases each). V lost 7 bases and J 7 bases, leaving 22 bases between the germline ends. This CDR3 has 15 residues. The germline V gene encodes CDR1 SGHRS and CDR2 YFSETQ. The CDR3 loop reads CASGPGGPAANTQYF. CDR3 bases: TGCGCCAGCGGCCCCGGGGGCCCGGCCGCTAATACGCAGTATTTT.

This clonotype has just one count. This may be a read error, as it is one base from a much larger clone. The V gene is TRBV19, the J gene TRBJ2-2, with 11 bases that match TRBD2. V trimming: 6 bases; J trimming: 3 bases; junction bases outside the gene matches: 9. In germline, CDR1 is LNHDA, CDR2 SQIVND (reference sequence). The CDR3 runs 17 residues. CDR3 nucleotide sequence: TGTGCCAGTAGCCCCTCAGGACTAGCGGGTCACACCGGGGAGCTGTTTTTT. It encodes CASSPSGLAGHTGELFF.